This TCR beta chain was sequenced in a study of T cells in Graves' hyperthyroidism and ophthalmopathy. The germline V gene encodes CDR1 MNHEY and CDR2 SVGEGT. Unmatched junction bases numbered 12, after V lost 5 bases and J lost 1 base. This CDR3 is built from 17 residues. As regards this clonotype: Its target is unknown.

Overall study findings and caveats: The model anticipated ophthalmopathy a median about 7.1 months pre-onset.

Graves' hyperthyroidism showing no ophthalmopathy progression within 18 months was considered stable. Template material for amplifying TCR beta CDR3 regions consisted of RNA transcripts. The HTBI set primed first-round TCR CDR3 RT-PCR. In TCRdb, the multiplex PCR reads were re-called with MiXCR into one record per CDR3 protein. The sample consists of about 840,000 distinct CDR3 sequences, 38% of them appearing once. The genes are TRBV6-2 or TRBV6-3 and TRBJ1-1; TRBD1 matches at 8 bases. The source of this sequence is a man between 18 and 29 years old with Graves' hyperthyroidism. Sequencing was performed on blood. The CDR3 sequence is CASSRDRRPMENTEAFF. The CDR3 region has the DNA TGTGCCAGCAGTCGGGACAGGCGGCCAATGGAGAACACTGAAGCTTTCTTT.